What follows is one T cell receptor (beta chain) and its context. Its antigen is undetermined. This entry is derived from a study of OX40 agonist ivuxolimab in advanced cancers. Study findings and constraints: A proportion of nonresponders additionally exhibited low normalized T-cell clonal expansion. Partly responding patients at 0.1-3.0 mg/kg showed some of the smallest clonal expansion.

CDR3 length equals 12 residues. V dropped 9 bases and J dropped 5; count of bases not matched to a gene: 3. Germline-derived CDR1 and CDR2 are LNHDA and SQIVND (reference sequence). Assay used: immunoSEQ multiplex PCR; TCRdb lists only in-frame clones, some missing. This table holds roughly 40,000 clones, about nine tenths found once. Sample: CD4+ or CD8+ T cells sorted from blood, taken in a trial of the OX40 agonist ivuxolimab. The origin of this receptor is an adult with an advanced solid tumor such as melanoma, head and neck, liver or kidney cancer. The chain couples TRBV19 to TRBJ2-1; 8 positions agree with TRBD1. The chain's CDR3 is CASGQGDNEQFF. Here the CDR3 DNA reads TGTGCCAGCGGACAGGGCGACAATGAGCAGTTCTTC.